This TCR beta chain originates from a study of blood T cell repertoires in COVID-19. For the study at large: The origin of the acute and convalescent COVID-19 samples was the United States, Italy and Spain. PBMCs, B-cell-depleted T cells, or T cells were the source of the cDNA or gDNA that made up the material.

This clone was seen many times. Germline CDR1 is SGHVS and CDR2 is FQNEAQ. There are 16 residues in the CDR3. V was pared by 1 base and J by 3 bases, with 15 bases between. In the original workflow: Estimation of nucleated cell counts relied on the amplification of reference gene primers. TCRdb's table, derived via immunoSEQ multiplex PCR, lists solely in-frame clones and lacks some. That table supplies the V and J calls and clone size; D and trimming were determined from the DNA. The data hold some 200,000 clones, with 80% to 90% observed a single time. The chain combines TRBV7-8 with TRBJ1-2; D may be TRBD1 (6 bases). The TCR originated in a man aged 25 to 45 with active or convalescent COVID-19. What was sequenced was peripheral blood. This CDR3 reads CASSLDPDRGDYGYTF. The DNA for the CDR3 is TGTGCCAGCAGCTTAGATCCGGACAGAGGAGACTATGGCTACACCTTC.